The 16 T cell receptor beta chains given below trace back to one sample, sequenced in a study of cytomegalovirus exposure and HLA in healthy donors (dated by TCRdb to about 2017). The library relied on the immunoSEQ multiplex PCR assay. For the multiplex PCR, a mixture combining 60 forward primers for TCR Vbeta segments and 13 reverse primers for TCR Jbeta segments was used. Entries here come from immuneACCESS through TCRdb and include only in-frame sequences with V and J called. Some clones fail to appear in such tables; in the studies checked, an unresolved V gene covers under half of the shortfall, and the cause of the remainder is unknown. Counted in this sample were around 110,000 clones; 73% of them appeared once. The top ten constitute nearly 0.9% of the sample. The sample taken for sequencing was PBMCs. These receptors were obtained from a woman aged 25-40 years in good health and CMV-seronegative.

This chain uses TRBV6-5 with TRBJ2-2; 9 positions agree with TRBD1. CDR3 size: 14 residues. V trimming: 6 bases; J trimming: 6 bases; junction bases outside the gene matches: 5. CDR1 is MNHEY, CDR2 SVGAGI, per germline. The DNA for the CDR3 is TGTGCCAGCAGCAAGGACAGGGGCCCCGGGGAGCTGTTTTTT. Its protein is CASSKDRGPGELFF.

The J gene is TRBJ2-3, the V gene TRBV5-1; D unresolved. The CDR3 consists of 13 residues. V shed 3 bases and J shed 0 bases, with 5 bases lying between them. Germline-derived CDR1 and CDR2 are SGHRS and YFSETQ. The CDR3 protein is CASSWRSTDTQYF. DNA for the CDR3: TGCGCCAGCAGCTGGCGGAGCACAGATACGCAGTATTTT.

This clone has more than one count but fewer than ten. The chain couples TRBV6-1 to TRBJ2-7; D perhaps matches TRBD1 (5 bases). Trimming stripped 4 bases from V and 5 bases from J, with 18 bases between. CDR1 is MNHNS, CDR2 SASEGT, per germline. The CDR3 has 15 amino acids. The CDR3 sequence is CASSVTETAGDEQYF. Written as DNA, the CDR3 is TGTGCCAGCAGTGTAACAGAGACAGCCGGAGACGAGCAGTACTTC.

This chain joins TRBV5-1 and TRBJ2-5; TRBD1 matches at 7 bases. This CDR3 is 14 amino acids long. The germline V gene has CDR1 SGHRS and CDR2 YFSETQ. Losses at the gene ends were 3 bases for V and 5 bases for J; bases not matched to a gene: 7. CDR3 loop: CASSSLDRDETQYF. CDR3 nucleotides: TGCGCCAGCAGCTCCCTCGACAGGGACGAGACCCAGTACTTC.

This clone was detected a few times. This chain joins TRBV10-3 and TRBJ1-1, with 7 positions matching TRBD1. This CDR3 region has 14 residues. With V trimmed by 10 bases and J by 2 bases, 10 bases remained unmatched. The germline V gene encodes CDR1 ENHRY and CDR2 SYGVKD. The CDR3 nucleotides read TGTGCCACTTCGGGACAGTTAGTAAACACTGAAGCTTTCTTT. Its translation: CATSGQLVNTEAFF.

This clone was observed a handful of times. J is TRBJ2-1 and V is TRBV30; D is ambiguous. The germline V gene encodes CDR1 GTSNPN and CDR2 SVGIG (reference sequence). V lost 0 bases and J 0 bases, leaving 9 bases between the germline ends. The CDR3 covers 15 residues. CDR3 region: CAWSVRGSSYNEQFF. Written as DNA, the CDR3 is TGTGCCTGGAGTGTAAGAGGTAGCTCCTACAATGAGCAGTTCTTC. Filled out from reference TRBV30 and TRBJ2-1, the complete variable domain reads SQTIHQWPATLVQPVGSPLSLECTVEGTSNPNLYWYRQAAGRGLQLLFYSVGIGQISSEVPQNLSASRPQDRQFILSSKKLLLSDSGFYLCAWSVRGSSYNEQFFGPGTRLTVL.

The chain joins TRBV2 to TRBJ1-1, with D unresolved. This CDR3 contains 13 residues. CDR1 SNHLY and CDR2 FYNNEI come from the germline V gene. V lost 1 base and J lost 8, with 11 bases in between. The DNA of the CDR3 is TGTGCCAGCAGTGAAGATCGGGGTTCCGAAGCTTTCTTT. This translates into CASSEDRGSEAFF.

The chain employs TRBV2 and TRBJ1-1; the match to TRBD1 covers 7 bases. The CDR3 runs 15 residues. V was clipped by 5 bases and J by 6 bases; unmatched bases: 12. The germline CDR1 and CDR2 sequences are SNHLY and FYNNEI. The CDR3 nucleotides are TGTGCCAGCAGTCCCCTAACAGGGGCTGGCGCTGAAGCTTTCTTT. Amino acid sequence: CASSPLTGAGAEAFF.

V usage is TRBV30 and J usage is TRBJ1-1; 7 positions match TRBD1. Germline CDR1 is GTSNPN and CDR2 is SVGIG (reference sequence). The trim removed 3 bases at V and 9 bases at J, leaving 16 bases unmatched. The CDR3 has 15 residues. CDR3 DNA: TGTGCCTGGAGCGCTCTTCGACAGGGAATTATGAAAGCTTTCTTT. Translated: CAWSALRQGIMKAFF.

The gene calls are TRBV30 and TRBJ1-1, with D possibly being TRBD1 (5 bases). Between the trimmed V and J ends, which lost 0 bases and 4 bases, there was a span of 9 bases. The CDR3 consists of 13 residues. Germline V gives CDR1 GTSNPN, CDR2 SVGIG (reference sequence). The CDR3 sequence is CAWSVTGGTEAFF. CDR3 nucleotide sequence: TGTGCCTGGAGTGTAACCGGGGGCACTGAAGCTTTCTTT.

This chain connects TRBV6-1 to TRBJ1-5; 8 bases line up with TRBD1. Per germline, CDR1 MNHNS and CDR2 SASEGT. Trimming took 6 bases from V and 5 from J; bases not matched to a gene: 6. CDR3 size: 14 residues. CDR3 sequence: CASRDRGRDQPQHF. The DNA of the CDR3 is TGTGCCAGCAGAGACAGGGGTAGGGATCAGCCCCAGCATTTT.

The gene calls are TRBV5-8 and TRBJ2-7; no definite D call. Trimming removed 4 bases from V and 6 bases from J, with 8 bases in between. Germline V gives CDR1 SGHTS, CDR2 YDEGEE. The CDR3 loop spans 11 amino acids. The CDR3 DNA reads as TGTGCCAGCAGCCCCTCGGTCGAGCAGTACTTC. Protein sequence: CASSPSVEQYF.

The chain has TRBV30 and TRBJ2-3; 7 bases match TRBD2. After removal of 3 bases from V and 2 bases from J, the junction contained 2 bases not matched to a gene. The CDR3 contains 13 residues. Germline assignment: CDR1 GTSNPN and CDR2 SVGIG (reference sequence). CDR3 region: CAWRRGNTDTQYF. CDR3 DNA: TGTGCCTGGAGGCGGGGGAACACAGATACGCAGTATTTT.

This chain links TRBV9 with TRBJ1-6; D gene unclear. V was pared by 0 bases and J by 7 bases, with 5 bases between. There are 13 residues in the CDR3. Per the germline V gene, CDR1 is SGDLS and CDR2 is YYNGEE. The CDR3 loop is CASSVGSNSPLHF. Here the CDR3 DNA reads TGTGCCAGCAGCGTAGGAAGCAATTCACCCCTCCACTTT.

This chain connects TRBV2 to TRBJ2-1, with TRBD1 as a possible D gene (6 bases). This CDR3 region has 13 residues. Germline lookup yields CDR1 SNHLY and CDR2 FYNNEI. V shed 5 bases and J shed 7 bases, with 12 bases lying between them. The CDR3 DNA is TGTGCCAGCAGTCAGGGGATAGGAAATGAGCAGTTCTTC. Translating gives CASSQGIGNEQFF.

V is TRBV5-1 and J is TRBJ1-2; 9 bases line up with TRBD1. The CDR3 length is 15 residues. The V gene's germline CDR1 is SGHRS and CDR2 YFSETQ. Unmatched junction bases numbered 6, after V lost 4 bases and J lost 2 bases. This CDR3 is CASSIIGQGNYGYTF. CDR3 bases: TGCGCCAGCAGCATCATAGGACAGGGGAACTATGGCTACACCTTC.